The 8 T cell receptor beta chains listed next were all sequenced from one sample in a study of blood T cell repertoires in COVID-19. Method: immunoSEQ multiplex PCR; TCRdb's copy keeps in-frame clones and lacks some. This table holds some 250,000 clones, approximately 83% found once. Material: PBMCs or T cells enriched from blood (not recorded which). Receptor source: a woman between 50 and 59 years old who had recovered from COVID-19.

This clone was seen once. The J gene is TRBJ2-7, the V gene TRBV5-1, with 9 bases matching TRBD1. The CDR3 loop spans 16 amino acids. Germline V gene lookup returns CDR1 SGHRS and CDR2 YFSETQ. After removal of 0 bases from V and 3 bases from J, the junction contained 7 bases not matched to a gene. CDR3: CASSLGGQGPYYEQYF. The CDR3 DNA reads as TGCGCCAGCAGCTTGGGGGGACAGGGTCCTTACTACGAGCAGTACTTC.

Here the CDR3 reads CASSFTGDPNEAFF. The CDR3 DNA sequence: TGCGCCAGCAGCTTTACGGGGGACCCCAATGAAGCTTTCTTT. V gene TRBV5-1 combines with J gene TRBJ1-1; tentative D call: TRBD1 (5 bases). The length of the CDR3 is 14 residues. The ends were cut back, 2 bases at V and 7 bases at J, with 15 bases in the middle. Germline V lookup: CDR1 SGHRS, CDR2 YFSETQ.

This chain links TRBV4-2 with TRBJ2-1, with D perhaps TRBD2 (5 bases). Germline values: CDR1 LGHNA, CDR2 YNFKEQ. The CDR3 is 18 residues long. The germline V and J ends were trimmed by 0 bases and 4 bases, with 19 bases remaining between them. CDR3 nucleotide sequence: TGTGCCAGCAGCCAAGATCCCCCCCCAGCGGAAGCTTACAATGAGCAGTTCTTC. Translating gives CASSQDPPPAEAYNEQFF.

The chain joins TRBV27 to TRBJ1-6; 8 bases match TRBD1. Germline CDR1 MNHEY, CDR2 SMNVEV (reference sequence). With 1 base clipped from V and 3 bases from J, the junction kept 2 bases outside the gene matches. There are 16 residues in the CDR3. The CDR3 loop reads CASSLYRGIYNSPLHF. CDR3 nucleotides: TGTGCCAGCAGTTTATACAGGGGGATCTATAATTCACCCCTCCACTTT.

This clone was counted many times. The chain combines TRBV19 with TRBJ1-2; no definite D call. The CDR3 covers 13 residues. V shed 1 base and J shed 4 bases, with 7 bases lying between them. Germline CDR1 is LNHDA and CDR2 is SQIVND (reference sequence). As DNA, the CDR3 is TGTGCCAGTAGTATAGTCGACTCCTATGGCTACACCTTC. It codes for CASSIVDSYGYTF. Combining the CDR3 with reference TRBV19 and TRBJ1-2 gives the whole variable domain DGGITQSPKYLFRKEGQNVTLSCEQNLNHDAMYWYRQDPGQGLRLIYYSQIVNDFQKGDIAEGYSVSREKKESFPLTVTSAQKNPTAFYLCASSIVDSYGYTFGSGTRLTVV.

The J gene is TRBJ2-2, the V gene TRBV19, with D perhaps matching TRBD1 (5 bases). The CDR3 is 13 amino acids. From germline, CDR1 is LNHDA and CDR2 SQIVND (reference sequence). The V end was cut by 8 bases, the J end by 1 base, with 8 bases between. The CDR3 coding sequence is TGTGCCAGTGTTGGACAGAACACCGGGGAGCTGTTTTTT. It specifies CASVGQNTGELFF.

This rearrangement joins TRBV2 to TRBJ2-7; the match to TRBD2 covers 7 bases. V lost 7 bases to trimming and J lost 4 bases; unmatched junction nucleotides: 13. CDR1 and CDR2 from the germline V gene are SNHLY and FYNNEI. The CDR3 is made up of 15 amino acids. The CDR3 loop reads CASTLEGLKSYEQYF. The CDR3, as DNA: TGTGCCAGCACTCTGGAGGGACTAAAATCTTACGAGCAGTACTTC. The full variable domain, with the rest looked up from reference TRBV2 and TRBJ2-7, is EPEVTQTPSHQVTQMGQEVILRCVPISNHLYFYWYRQILGQKVEFLVSFYNNEISEKSEIFDDQFSVERPDGSNFTLKIRSTKLEDSAMYFCASTLEGLKSYEQYFGPGTRLTVT.

V is TRBV7-9 and J is TRBJ1-1, with a weak D call TRBD1 (5 bases). This CDR3 is 16 amino acids long. The V gene lost 5 bases and the J gene lost 0 bases, with 16 bases spanning the gap. Germline CDR1 is SEHNR and CDR2 is FQNEAQ (reference sequence). The CDR3 loop reads CASSLPGGRVNTEAFF. The CDR3 nucleotides read TGTGCCAGCAGCCTACCCGGCGGCAGGGTGAACACTGAAGCTTTCTTT.